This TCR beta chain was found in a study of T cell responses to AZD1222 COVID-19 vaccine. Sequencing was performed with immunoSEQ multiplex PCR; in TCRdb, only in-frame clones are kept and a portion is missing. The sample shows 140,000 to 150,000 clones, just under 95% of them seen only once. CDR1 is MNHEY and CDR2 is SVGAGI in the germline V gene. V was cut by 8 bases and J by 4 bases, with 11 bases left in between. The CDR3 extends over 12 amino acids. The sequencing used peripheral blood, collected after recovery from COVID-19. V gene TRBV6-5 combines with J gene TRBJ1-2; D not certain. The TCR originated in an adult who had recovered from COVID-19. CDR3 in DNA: TGTGCCAGCTTTTTTAAGTTCTATGGCTACACCTTC. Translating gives CASFFKFYGYTF.